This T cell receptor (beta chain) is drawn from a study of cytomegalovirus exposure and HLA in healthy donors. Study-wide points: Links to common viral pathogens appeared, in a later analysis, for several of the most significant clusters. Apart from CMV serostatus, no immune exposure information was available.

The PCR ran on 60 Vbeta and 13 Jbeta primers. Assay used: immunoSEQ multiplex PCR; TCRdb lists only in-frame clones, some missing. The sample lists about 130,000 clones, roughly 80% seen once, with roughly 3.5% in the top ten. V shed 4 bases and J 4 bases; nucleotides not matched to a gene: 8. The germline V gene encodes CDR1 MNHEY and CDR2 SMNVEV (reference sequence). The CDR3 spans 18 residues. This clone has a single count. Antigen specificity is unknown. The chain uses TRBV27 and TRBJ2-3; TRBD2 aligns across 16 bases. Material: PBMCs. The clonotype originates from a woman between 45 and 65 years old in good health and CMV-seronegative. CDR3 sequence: CASSSGLAGGPFSDTQYF. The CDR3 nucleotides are TGTGCCAGCAGTTCGGGACTAGCGGGAGGGCCATTTTCAGATACGCAGTATTTT.